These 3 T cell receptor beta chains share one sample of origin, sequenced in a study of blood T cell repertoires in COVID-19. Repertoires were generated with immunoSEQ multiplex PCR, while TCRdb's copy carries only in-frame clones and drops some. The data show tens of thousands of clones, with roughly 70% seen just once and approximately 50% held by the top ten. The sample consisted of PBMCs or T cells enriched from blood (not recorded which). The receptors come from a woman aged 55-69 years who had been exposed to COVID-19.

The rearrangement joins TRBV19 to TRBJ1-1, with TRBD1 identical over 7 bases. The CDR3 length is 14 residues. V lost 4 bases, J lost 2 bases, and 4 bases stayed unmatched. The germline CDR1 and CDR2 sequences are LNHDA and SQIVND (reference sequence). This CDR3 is CASSTRTGNTEAFF. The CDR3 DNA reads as TGTGCCAGTAGTACCCGGACAGGAAACACTGAAGCTTTCTTT.

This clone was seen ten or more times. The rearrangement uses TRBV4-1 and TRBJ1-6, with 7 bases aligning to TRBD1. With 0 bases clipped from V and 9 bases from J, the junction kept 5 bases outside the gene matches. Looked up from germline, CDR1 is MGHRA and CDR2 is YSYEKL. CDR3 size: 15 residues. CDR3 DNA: TGCGCCAGCAGCCAAGATACAGGGGATGGTTCACCCCTCCACTTT. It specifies CASSQDTGDGSPLHF.

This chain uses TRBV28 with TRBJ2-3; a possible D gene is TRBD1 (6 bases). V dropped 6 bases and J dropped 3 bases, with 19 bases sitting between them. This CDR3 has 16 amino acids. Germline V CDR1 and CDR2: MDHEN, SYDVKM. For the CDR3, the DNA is TGTGCCAGCAGCTCTAGTAGGGGGAAAAGGACAGATACGCAGTATTTT. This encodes CASSSSRGKRTDTQYF.